The entry below gives a single T cell receptor beta chain sequence along with its context. The sample comes from a study of blood T cell repertoires in COVID-19. Study in general: Samples representing acute and convalescent COVID-19 were sourced from the United States, Italy and Spain.

TCRdb keeps only in-frame clones here, not all; method: immunoSEQ multiplex PCR. The table lists some 240,000 clones, 70% to 85% of them singletons. In germline, CDR1 is SGHRS, CDR2 YFSETQ. V was pared by 0 bases and J by 2 bases, with 5 bases of the junction left unmatched. The CDR3 loop spans 16 amino acids. The chain links TRBV5-1 to TRBJ1-2, with 9 bases fitting TRBD1. The TCR originated in a woman of 80 years or more with acute or convalescent COVID-19. Material for sequencing was peripheral blood. As DNA, the CDR3 is TGCGCCAGCAGCTTGGTACAGGGGGCGTTGAACTATGGCTACACCTTC. It translates to CASSLVQGALNYGYTF.